Listed here is a single T cell receptor beta chain. This record belongs to a study of blood T cell repertoires in COVID-19. The overall study: From T cells, B-cell-depleted T cells, or PBMCs came the material, which was cDNA or gDNA.

Germline CDR1 reads GTSNPN; CDR2 reads SVGIG (reference sequence). The CDR3 sequence is 15 residues long. Losses at the gene ends were 1 base for V and 2 bases for J; bases not matched to a gene: 5. TCRdb's table, derived via immunoSEQ multiplex PCR, lists solely in-frame clones and lacks some. The sample holds approximately 100,000 clones, approximately 84% seen once. The genes are TRBV30 and TRBJ2-5; TRBD2 aligns across 9 bases. This TCR was sampled from a woman aged 55-69 years with acute or convalescent COVID-19. Sequenced sample: peripheral blood. This chain's CDR3 is CAWSAGLAGQETQYF. The CDR3 bases are TGTGCCTGGAGTGCGGGCCTAGCGGGGCAAGAGACCCAGTACTTC.